This passage covers 20 T cell receptor beta chains from one sample sequenced in a study of human T cells and chemical hapten exposure. Noted time point: pre-sensitization, week 0. The treatment: therapeutic diphenylcyclopropenone sensitization with weekly scalp DPC. Using its own MiXCR run on the RACE reads, TCRdb lists one record per CDR3 protein. The sample has around 350,000 distinct CDR3 sequences; around 5% are singletons. Sequences were derived from whole blood, sampled in connection with sensitization to the hapten diphenylcyclopropenone (DPC). These receptors originate from a woman aged 18-29 years with alopecia areata. Some clones in this sample may be carry-over from other donors' samples.

This clonotype was observed many times. The chain combines TRBV10-3 with TRBJ1-1; D unresolved. Trimming cost V 7 bases and J 4 bases, with 10 bases left between them. CDR1 and CDR2 from the germline V gene are ENHRY and SYGVKD. There are 12 residues in the CDR3. CDR3 protein: CAIKSDGTEAFF. CDR3 nucleotide sequence: TGTGCCATCAAAAGCGACGGCACTGAAGCTTTCTTT.

The chain carries TRBV5-1 and TRBJ2-1, with TRBD2 identical over 7 bases. The CDR3 totals 15 residues. V lost 2 bases and J lost 10; bases outside the gene matches: 12. In germline, CDR1 is SGHRS, CDR2 YFSETQ. CDR3 in DNA: TGCGCCAGCAGCTTAGGGGCGGGGGAGACCCGCGAGCAGTTCTTC. This codes for CASSLGAGETREQFF.

This clonotype was seen many times. The V call is TRBV7-3, the J call TRBJ2-2; D gene unclear. The CDR3 has 14 amino acids. Germline loops: CDR1 SGHTA, CDR2 FQGTGA. V was shortened by 5 bases and J by 3 bases, with 10 bases between the two germline ends. CDR3 protein: CASSTNRDTGELFF. The CDR3 DNA is TGTGCCAGCAGCACCAACAGAGACACCGGGGAGCTGTTTTTT.

This clonotype was seen many times. CDR3 nucleotides: TGTGCCAGCGACCCATCTCGGACGGTCGTGAGGTACACTGAAGCTTTCTTT. Amino acids: CASDPSRTVVRYTEAFF. This chain joins TRBV6-5 and TRBJ1-1; D is unresolved. The CDR3 loop spans 17 amino acids. Trimming stripped 8 bases from V and 3 bases from J, with 25 bases between. From germline, CDR1 is MNHEY and CDR2 SVGAGI.

This clonotype has more than one count but fewer than ten. The rearrangement links TRBV2 to TRBJ1-1; 8 nucleotides align to TRBD1. The trim removed 5 bases at V and 2 bases at J, leaving 4 bases unmatched. This CDR3 has 14 amino acids. In germline, CDR1 is SNHLY, CDR2 FYNNEI. The chain's CDR3 is CASSRTGRNTEAFF. DNA of the CDR3: TGTGCCAGCAGTCGGACAGGGCGAAACACTGAAGCTTTCTTT.

The sample holds many counts of this clonotype. V usage is TRBV6-4 and J usage is TRBJ1-1, with a weak D call TRBD1 (5 bases). Germline lookup yields CDR1 MRHNA and CDR2 SNTAGT. V dropped 6 bases and J dropped 3 bases, with 14 bases sitting between them. The CDR3 runs to 14 residues. The chain's CDR3 is CASRETVRDTEAFF. CDR3 nucleotides: TGTGCCAGCAGAGAGACAGTTCGGGACACTGAAGCTTTCTTT.

Ten or more counts support this clonotype. The chain joins TRBV2 to TRBJ2-1; 11 positions agree with TRBD2. The CDR3 extends over 15 amino acids. V was clipped by 6 bases and J by 4 bases; unmatched bases: 5. The germline V gene encodes CDR1 SNHLY and CDR2 FYNNEI. The DNA of the CDR3 is TGTGCCAGCAGGCTCGGGACTAGCGGATACAATGAGCAGTTCTTC. It encodes CASRLGTSGYNEQFF.

In this sample, this clonotype turned up many times. The chain recombines TRBV5-5 with TRBJ2-1; a possible D gene is TRBD1 (5 bases). V was pared by 1 base and J by 6 bases, with 11 bases between. This CDR3 is built from 14 residues. Germline-derived CDR1 and CDR2 are SGHKS and YYEKEE (reference sequence). CDR3 coding DNA: TGTGCCAGCAGCTTGCCCCCAGGGCCCAATGAGCAGTTCTTC. This sequence encodes CASSLPPGPNEQFF.

This clonotype was recorded a few times. The CDR3 DNA follows: TGTGCCAGCAGCCCCGGACTAGCGGAGGTCACAGATACGCAGTATTTT. It codes for CASSPGLAEVTDTQYF. The chain links TRBV9 to TRBJ2-3; TRBD2 matches at 10 bases. V shed 4 bases and J 2 bases; nucleotides not matched to a gene: 7. The CDR3 is 16 residues long. Per germline, CDR1 SGDLS and CDR2 YYNGEE. Full variable domain (remainder filled in from reference TRBV9 and TRBJ2-3): DSGVTQTPKHLITATGQRVTLRCSPRSGDLSVYWYQQSLDQGLQFLIQYYNGEERAKGNILERFSAQQFPDLHSELNLSSLELGDSALYFCASSPGLAEVTDTQYFGPGTRLTVL.

This clonotype was counted a few times. This rearrangement joins TRBV7-2 to TRBJ2-3; 11 positions match TRBD2. Trimming took 0 bases from V and 0 from J; bases not matched to a gene: 5. There are 18 residues in the CDR3. CDR1 is SGHTA and CDR2 is FQGNSA in the germline V gene. CDR3 region: CASSLALAGGTSTDTQYF. The CDR3 DNA sequence: TGTGCCAGCAGCTTAGCTCTAGCGGGGGGCACTAGCACAGATACGCAGTATTTT.

This clonotype was seen ten or more times. The chain carries TRBV24-1 and TRBJ2-5; D may be TRBD2 (6 bases). Germline-derived CDR1 and CDR2 are KGHDR and SFDVKD. This CDR3 has 16 amino acids. V was clipped by 5 bases and J by 4 bases, with 19 bases between them. The DNA of the CDR3 is TGTGCCACCAGTGGACGGGGAACGGGGGAGCCAGAGACCCAGTACTTC. Amino acids: CATSGRGTGEPETQYF.

This clonotype has at least ten counts. The chain carries TRBV2 and TRBJ1-4; TRBD1 matches 7 bases. Germline assignment: CDR1 SNHLY and CDR2 FYNNEI. The V and J ends lost 7 bases and 6 bases, in that order; junction bases with no gene match: 5. The CDR3 runs 13 residues. The CDR3 protein is CASIRGRDEKLFF. DNA for the CDR3: TGTGCCAGCATAAGGGGGCGCGATGAAAAACTGTTTTTT.

This clonotype appeared many times. The chain is built from TRBV4-3 and TRBJ2-3; the match to TRBD1 covers 7 bases. This CDR3 has 17 amino acids. J lost 4 bases, V lost 0 bases, and 10 bases had no gene match. Germline CDR1 reads LGHNA; CDR2 reads YSLEER. DNA for the CDR3: TGCGCCAGCAGCCAAGATAGGGGGCTGGGCTGGGCAGATACGCAGTATTTT. The encoded protein is CASSQDRGLGWADTQYF.

This clonotype showed up just a few times. This chain connects TRBV4-2 to TRBJ1-6; no clear D gene. V lost 1 base and J 6 bases, leaving 10 bases between the germline ends. Germline V gene lookup returns CDR1 LGHNA and CDR2 YNFKEQ. This CDR3 is 15 amino acids long. In DNA form, the CDR3 reads TGTGCCAGCAGCCAAGGGGTGGTTTTTAATTCACCCCTCCACTTT. Encoded protein: CASSQGVVFNSPLHF.

This clonotype has a count of ten or more. The V gene is TRBV6-5, the J gene TRBJ2-3; possibly TRBD1 or TRBD2 for D (5 bases each). This CDR3 has 16 residues. V was shortened by 0 bases and J by 4 bases, with 14 bases between the two germline ends. Germline CDR1 MNHEY, CDR2 SVGAGI. The CDR3 nucleotides are TGTGCCAGCAGTTACTCAATCCAGGGACGAGCAGATACGCAGTATTTT. Protein: CASSYSIQGRADTQYF.

This clonotype came up many times. The chain is built from TRBV4-3 and TRBJ1-1; TRBD1 agrees at 9 bases. V lost 0 bases and J lost 4; bases outside the gene matches: 6. Germline assignment: CDR1 LGHNA and CDR2 YSLEER. The CDR3 extends over 16 amino acids. CDR3 bases: TGCGCCAGCAGCCAAGATCAAGGACAGGGGTCCACTGAAGCTTTCTTT. Its protein product is CASSQDQGQGSTEAFF.

The chain combines TRBV29-1 with TRBJ2-5, with D possibly TRBD2 on 5 matching bases. Germline lookup yields CDR1 SQVTM and CDR2 ANQGSEA. The CDR3 contains 11 residues. With 7 bases removed from V and 3 bases from J, the gap between germline ends came to 9 bases. Here the CDR3 reads CSGSGEETQYF. The CDR3 coding sequence is TGCAGCGGGAGCGGTGAAGAGACCCAGTACTTC.

This clonotype was seen ten or more times. This sequence joins TRBV20-1 and TRBJ1-5; the D gene is possibly TRBD1 (5 bases). Germline CDR1 reads DFQATT; CDR2 reads SNEGSKA (reference sequence). Deletions cut 5 bases from V and 3 bases from J, with 11 bases between. This CDR3 has 13 residues. DNA of the CDR3: TGCAGTGCTTTGGGACCGCTCAATCAGCCCCAGCATTTT. Its translation: CSALGPLNQPQHF.

This clonotype was seen a few times. CDR3 DNA: TGTGCCAGCAGTCTTCTGACAGGGGGCGGCACAGATACGCAGTATTTT. Amino acid sequence: CASSLLTGGGTDTQYF. This rearrangement joins TRBV27 to TRBJ2-3; TRBD1 agrees at 10 bases. The trim removed 5 bases at V and 1 base at J, leaving 6 bases unmatched. From germline, CDR1 is MNHEY and CDR2 SMNVEV (reference sequence). The CDR3 is 16 amino acids.

The genes are TRBV12-3 or TRBV12-4 and TRBJ1-6, with D possibly being TRBD1 (5 bases). The V end lost 3 bases, the J end lost 7 bases, and 13 bases lay between the germline ends. This CDR3 comprises 15 residues. Written as DNA, the CDR3 is TGTGCCAGCAGTTTCGGGCAGGGCGAAAATTCACCCCTCCACTTT. It specifies CASSFGQGENSPLHF.